This entry features one TCR beta chain sequence. This sample stems from a study of blood T cell repertoires in COVID-19. About the study: The analysed material was cDNA or gDNA that came from T cells, B-cell-depleted T cells, or PBMCs.

The CDR3 totals 15 residues. Trimming cost V 10 bases and J 6 bases, with 22 bases left between them. Per germline, CDR1 LNHDA and CDR2 SQIVND (reference sequence). TCRdb keeps only in-frame clones here, not all; method: immunoSEQ multiplex PCR. The repertoire holds roughly 260,000 clones, with 87% as singletons. Sequenced material: PBMCs or T cells enriched from blood (not recorded which). The rearrangement links TRBV19 to TRBJ2-1, with D possibly being TRBD2 (7 bases). The receptor comes from a woman aged 25-40 years with acute COVID-19. CDR3 sequence reads: CATTLGGGALNEQFF. CDR3 in DNA: TGTGCCACCACCCTAGGAGGGGGGGCCCTCAATGAGCAGTTCTTC.